This T cell receptor beta chain derives from a study of T cells after yellow fever vaccination. Background on the study: The fractions with low cell numbers were processed using SMART-Seq v4 Ultra Low Input. General study findings and limits: Clonotypes shared by both compartments, CD4 and CD8, made up a small share. A faster peak, day 5 versus 15, was reached by the weaker secondary response.

CDR1 is SEHNR, CDR2 FQNEAQ, per germline (reference sequence). There are 11 residues in the CDR3. Trimming removed 2 bases from V and 11 bases from J, with 10 bases in between. In TCRdb, the 5' RACE reads were re-called with MiXCR into one record per CDR3 protein. The sample shows 450,000 to 650,000 distinct CDR3 sequences, about 13% of them seen only once. This clonotype was seen at least ten times. The antigen is undetermined. This TCR was sampled from a man aged 30-40 years who received the YFV17D yellow fever vaccine. The sequencing used PBMCs, collected on the day of the yellow fever booster vaccination. The chain couples TRBV7-9 to TRBJ2-7; tentatively, D is TRBD2 (5 bases). For the CDR3, the DNA is TGTGCCAGCAGCTTATCGGGGAAGGAGTACTTC. Its translation: CASSLSGKEYF.